Listed below are T cell receptor beta chains from one sample, sequenced in a study of T cells in localized non-small cell lung cancer. Profiled with immunoSEQ multiplex PCR; TCRdb holds only in-frame clones, not every one. The sample has about 21,000 clones, 88% seen once; the top ten hold 30%. The specimen comprised peripheral blood mononuclear cells, sampled before any cancer treatment. Source of these receptors: an older male donor with stage II lung adenocarcinoma. Both conserved end residues are part of each CDR3. The D gene is left open where the match is weak. For some rows the clone size is stated as once, few or many, or as a class when expanded; others skip it.

size: .; V: TRBV29-1; J: TRBJ1-2; D: .; CDR3: CSVATLRDGYTF; DNA: TGCAGCGTTGCCACCCTGCGGGACGGCTACACCTTC
size: .; V: TRBV27; J: TRBJ1-4; D: .; CDR3: CASSYYIREKLFF; DNA: TGTGCCAGCAGTTATTACATACGGGAAAAACTGTTTTTT
size: once; V: TRBV4-1; J: TRBJ2-7; D: TRBD1; CDR3: CASSWDRLYEQYF; DNA: TGCGCCAGCAGCTGGGACAGGCTATACGAGCAGTACTTC
size: .; V: TRBV19; J: TRBJ1-2; D: .; CDR3: CASTKRSQQRDGYTF; DNA: TGTGCCAGTACAAAACGGTCCCAACAGAGGGATGGCTACACCTTC
size: once; V: TRBV23-1; J: TRBJ2-3; D: .; CDR3: CASCALGHRTDTQYF; DNA: TGCGCCAGCTGCGCCCTAGGACACCGCACAGATACGCAGTATTTT
size: once; V: TRBV6-6; J: TRBJ2-7; D: .; CDR3: CASSYGGLNEQYF; DNA: TGTGCCAGCAGTTACGGGGGGCTCAACGAGCAGTACTTC
size: .; V: TRBV7-9; J: TRBJ1-2; D: .; CDR3: CASSLSGQALTF; DNA: TGTGCCAGCAGCTTAAGCGGTCAGGCCTTGACCTTC
size: .; V: TRBV7-7; J: TRBJ2-3; D: .; CDR3: CASSPSPGNTQYF; DNA: TGTGCTAGCAGCCCCTCCCCCGGGAATACGCAGTATTTT
size: .; V: TRBV28; J: TRBJ2-1; D: .; CDR3: CASSPLRLWNNEQFF; DNA: TGTGCCAGCAGCCCCTTAAGGCTTTGGAACAATGAGCAGTTCTTC
size: .; V: TRBV5-5; J: TRBJ1-4; D: .; CDR3: CASSPTTNEKLFF; DNA: TGTGCCAGCAGCCCCACAACTAATGAAAAACTGTTTTTT
size: .; V: TRBV5-8; J: TRBJ2-7; D: TRBD2; CDR3: CASRGDSYEQYF; DNA: TGTGCCAGCCGGGGGGACTCCTACGAGCAGTACTTC
size: .; V: TRBV27; J: TRBJ1-1; D: .; CDR3: CASSFQGRGEAFF; DNA: TGTGCCAGCAGTTTTCAGGGGCGCGGTGAAGCTTTCTTT
size: .; V: TRBV19; J: TRBJ1-6; D: .; CDR3: CASSIRTPYNSPLHF; DNA: TGTGCCAGTAGTATACGGACACCTTATAATTCACCCCTCCACTTT
size: .; V: TRBV7-8; J: TRBJ2-7; D: TRBD2; CDR3: CASSPLADRWLTSGRNEQYF; DNA: TGTGCCAGCAGCCCCCTCGCTGACAGGTGGCTGACTAGCGGGAGAAACGAGCAGTACTTC
size: .; V: TRBV7-9; J: TRBJ2-7; D: .; CDR3: CASSLRVRDPTYEQYF; DNA: TGTGCCAGCAGCTTAAGGGTTAGAGATCCCACCTACGAGCAGTACTTC
size: .; V: TRBV2; J: TRBJ1-5; D: .; CDR3: CASMAGIGDQPQHF; DNA: TGTGCCAGCATGGCAGGGATTGGCGATCAGCCCCAGCATTTT
size: .; V: TRBV2; J: TRBJ1-1; D: .; CDR3: CASVKTRDGDTEAFF; DNA: TGTGCCAGCGTTAAGACCAGGGATGGGGACACTGAAGCTTTCTTT
size: .; V: TRBV20-1; J: TRBJ2-3; D: .; CDR3: CSAKESGMQYF; DNA: TGCAGTGCTAAAGAGAGTGGTATGCAGTATTTT
size: .; V: TRBV19; J: TRBJ2-3; D: .; CDR3: CATGSRRTDTQYF; DNA: TGTGCCACCGGCTCCAGACGCACAGATACGCAGTATTTT
size: .; V: TRBV7-2; J: TRBJ2-3; D: TRBD2; CDR3: CASSFVAGLEDTQYF; DNA: TGTGCCAGCAGCTTCGTAGCGGGGTTGGAGGATACGCAGTATTTT
size: .; V: TRBV6-1; J: TRBJ2-2; D: .; CDR3: CASSERGRAWGDTGELFF; DNA: TGTGCCAGCAGTGAAAGGGGCAGGGCCTGGGGGGACACCGGGGAGCTGTTTTTT
size: .; V: TRBV5-6; J: TRBJ2-5; D: .; CDR3: CASSSQETQYF; DNA: TGTGCCAGCAGTTCACAAGAGACCCAGTACTTC
size: .; V: TRBV19; J: TRBJ1-3; D: .; CDR3: CASSISFSGNTIYF; DNA: TGTGCCAGTAGTATATCCTTCTCTGGAAACACCATATATTTT
size: .; V: TRBV14; J: TRBJ2-1; D: .; CDR3: CASSQGVTYNEQFF; DNA: TGTGCCAGCAGCCAAGGGGTGACCTACAATGAGCAGTTCTTC
size: .; V: TRBV27; J: TRBJ2-2; D: TRBD1; CDR3: CASSKTGGDTGELFF; DNA: TGTGCCAGCAGCAAAACAGGGGGTGACACCGGGGAGCTGTTTTTT
size: .; V: TRBV5-4; J: TRBJ2-4; D: .; CDR3: CASSLDVGNIQYF; DNA: TGTGCCAGCAGCTTGGATGTGGGAAACATTCAGTACTTC
size: .; V: TRBV18; J: TRBJ2-1; D: .; CDR3: CASSPGGRYANEQFF; DNA: TGTGCCAGCTCACCCGGGGGCAGGTATGCGAATGAGCAGTTCTTC
size: .; V: TRBV25-1; J: TRBJ1-4; D: TRBD1; CDR3: CASSEYGTGRDEKLFF; DNA: TGTGCCAGCAGTGAATACGGGACAGGACGGGATGAAAAACTGTTTTTT
size: .; V: TRBV27; J: TRBJ1-4; D: .; CDR3: CASSYSPPMATTNEKLFF; DNA: TGTGCCAGCAGCTACTCCCCCCCGATGGCTACAACTAATGAAAAACTGTTTTTT